This is a list of T cell receptor beta chains from one sample in a study of memory CD4+ T cells and cytomegalovirus serostatus. Measured with immunoSEQ multiplex PCR; TCRdb has only the in-frame clones, and not every one. The sample lists 45,000 to 55,000 clones; about 78% were seen once. Sequenced input: memory CD4+ T cells from blood. The receptors were sampled from an adult in good health and CMV-seronegative. The CDR3 runs from the conserved cysteine through the conserved F or W. D genes are given only for firm matches. Not every row has a clone size; where given, it reads once, few, many or a size class.

j_call,d_call,clone_size,v_call,cdr3_aa,cdr3_nt
TRBJ2-2,NA,once,TRBV11-1,CASSLEARTGELFF,TGTGCCAGCAGCTTGGAAGCTCGGACCGGGGAGCTGTTTTTT
TRBJ2-3,TRBD1,NA,TRBV7-2,CASSLDRVTQYF,TGTGCCAGCAGCCTGGACAGGGTTACGCAGTATTTT
TRBJ1-1,NA,NA,TRBV11-2,CASSEILQGNTEAFF,TGTGCCAGCAGCGAAATACTACAGGGGAACACTGAAGCTTTCTTT
TRBJ2-1,TRBD2,NA,TRBV5-6,CASSLIASGNRNEQFF,TGTGCCAGCAGCTTGATTGCTAGCGGGAACCGCAATGAGCAGTTCTTC
TRBJ2-7,NA,NA,TRBV6-1,CASSRTLSSYEQYF,TGTGCCAGCAGTCGGACACTGAGCTCCTACGAGCAGTACTTC
TRBJ2-3,NA,once,TRBV5-1,CASSLVTSTDTQYF,TGCGCCAGCAGCTTGGTCACCAGCACAGATACGCAGTATTTT
TRBJ2-7,TRBD2,NA,TRBV28,CASSPHLLAGVYEQYF,TGTGCCAGCAGTCCCCACCTCCTAGCGGGGGTCTACGAGCAGTACTTC
TRBJ2-7,NA,few,TRBV7-2,CASSFDRPSYEQYF,TGTGCCAGCAGCTTCGACAGGCCTTCCTACGAGCAGTACTTC
TRBJ2-1,NA,few,TRBV7-9,CASSSIWGADRYNEQFF,TGTGCCAGCAGCTCAATCTGGGGAGCTGACAGATACAATGAGCAGTTCTTC
TRBJ1-4,TRBD1,NA,TRBV29-1,CSVAGDRQGKLFF,TGCAGCGTTGCTGGGGACAGGCAGGGAAAACTGTTTTTT
TRBJ1-2,NA,NA,TRBV5-4,CASSLMPANYGYTF,TGTGCCAGCAGCTTGATGCCAGCTAACTATGGCTACACCTTC
TRBJ1-1,NA,once,TRBV18,CASSQRGGTEAFF,TGTGCCAGCTCCCAACGGGGGGGTACTGAAGCTTTCTTT